This is a list of T cell receptor beta chains from one sample in a study of blood T cell repertoires in COVID-19. The protocol was immunoSEQ multiplex PCR, while the TCRdb copy is restricted to in-frame clones and leaves out a portion. The sample holds 250,000 to 350,000 clones, about 91% seen once. The sequenced sample was peripheral blood. The receptors derive from a woman in her twenties or thirties who had recovered from COVID-19. CDR3s include the opening cysteine and the closing phenylalanine or tryptophan. D genes are given only for firm matches. Only part of the rows carry a size: once, few, many, or a class if the clone is expanded.

v_gene	abundance	j_gene	d_gene	CDR3nt	CDR3aa
TRBV4-2	.	TRBJ2-5	TRBD1	TGTGCCAGCAGCCAAGATCAAGGACAGGGGCAGGAGACCCAGTACTTC	CASSQDQGQGQETQYF
TRBV28	.	TRBJ1-2	TRBD1	TGTGCCAGCAGTTTAGACAGGGATGGCTACACCTTC	CASSLDRDGYTF
TRBV5-5	.	TRBJ2-3	.	TGTGCCAGCAGCTTGGGGCAGGGTGGTACAGATACGCAGTATTTT	CASSLGQGGTDTQYF
TRBV5-1	.	TRBJ2-5	.	TGCGCCAGCAGCGGGGGACTCCGAGAGACCCAGTACTTC	CASSGGLRETQYF
TRBV6-6	.	TRBJ2-1	TRBD1	TGTGCCAGCAGGCGTTACCGGGACAGGACGGACGATGAGCAGTTCTTC	CASRRYRDRTDDEQFF
TRBV7-2	.	TRBJ2-3	.	TGTGCCAGCAGTAAGGACAGAGTTAGCACAGATACGCAGTATTTT	CASSKDRVSTDTQYF
TRBV6-5	.	TRBJ1-5	TRBD1	TGTGCCAGCAAAAATGACAGGGGTCGCAGTCAGCCCCAGCATTTT	CASKNDRGRSQPQHF
TRBV7-9	.	TRBJ2-7	TRBD1	TGTGCCAGCAGCCCGGGGACAGGGTGGGAGCAGTACTTC	CASSPGTGWEQYF
TRBV4-3	.	TRBJ2-7	.	TGCGCCAGCAGCCAAGCGGCCAGGCTGGACTACGAGCAGTACTTC	CASSQAARLDYEQYF
TRBV6-5	.	TRBJ2-1	TRBD2	TGTGCCGATTATAGCGGGGGGGGCAATGAGCAGTTCTTC	CADYSGGGNEQFF
TRBV30	few	TRBJ2-7	.	TGTGCCTGGAGTGTACAGGCCGGCGAGCAGTACTTC	CAWSVQAGEQYF
TRBV28	.	TRBJ1-2	.	TGTGCCAGCAGTATATTTTCTGTCTATGGCTACACCTTC	CASSIFSVYGYTF
TRBV28	few	TRBJ2-6	.	TGTGCCAGCAGTTTATTGGCCAGGGCCACTCTCTCTGGGGCCAACGTCCTGACTTTC	CASSLLARATLSGANVLTF
TRBV19	.	TRBJ2-4	TRBD1	TGTGCCAGTAGTGCGACAGGGCCGAAAAACATTCAGTACTTC	CASSATGPKNIQYF
TRBV19	.	TRBJ2-4	TRBD2	TGTGCCAGTAGTCCGGGACTAGCGGGGGGAGACCTAGCCAAAAACATTCAGTACTTC	CASSPGLAGGDLAKNIQYF
TRBV5-1	.	TRBJ1-3	.	TGCGCCAGCAGCCCGGAGGGGGGAAACACCATATATTTT	CASSPEGGNTIYF
TRBV4-2	.	TRBJ1-4	.	TGTGCCAGCAGCCAACAGCGTGGCAGCTCTATTGAAAAACTGTTTTTT	CASSQQRGSSIEKLFF
TRBV28	.	TRBJ1-6	.	TGTGCCAGCAGTTCAAGGACAAATTCACCCCTCCACTTT	CASSSRTNSPLHF
TRBV18	.	TRBJ2-1	TRBD1	TGTGCCAGCTCACAGGACAGGGCTGGATCCTACAATGAGCAGTTCTTC	CASSQDRAGSYNEQFF
TRBV5-6	.	TRBJ2-1	TRBD1	TGTGCCAGCAGCCCAGACAGGGCGACCTACAATGAGCAGTTCTTC	CASSPDRATYNEQFF
TRBV7-9	.	TRBJ1-5	.	TGTGCCAGCAGCTTAGCGTTAGATAGCAATCAGCCCCAGCATTTT	CASSLALDSNQPQHF
TRBV2	.	TRBJ2-1	TRBD2	TGTGCCAGCAGTGAAAGACACAGCGGGGGGGCACATGAGCAGTTCTTC	CASSERHSGGAHEQFF
TRBV5-1	.	TRBJ1-2	TRBD1	TGCGCCAGCAGCTCCTTCCCTACGGGACAGACGGGCTATGGCTACACCTTC	CASSSFPTGQTGYGYTF
TRBV2	once	TRBJ1-6	.	TGTGCCAGCAGTGAAATTTCTGTGCAGGGCAATAATTCACCCCTCCACTTT	CASSEISVQGNNSPLHF
TRBV5-1	.	TRBJ2-2	TRBD2	TGCGCCAGCAGCTTGGCCCCTACTGGACTAGCGGGGGGGCCTAACGGGGAGCTGTTTTTT	CASSLAPTGLAGGPNGELFF
TRBV12-3/TRBV12-4	.	TRBJ2-1	TRBD2	TGTGCCAGCAGTTTAGGCGGCGGGGGGGAAGAGTTCTTC	CASSLGGGGEEFF
TRBV30	.	TRBJ1-3	.	TGTGCCTGGAATACGGACAGTATCGCAAACACCATATATTTT	CAWNTDSIANTIYF
TRBV10-3	.	TRBJ1-2	.	TGTGCCATCCGGGGGGAAACAGGGTCCGGCTACACCTTC	CAIRGETGSGYTF
TRBV9	few	TRBJ2-7	.	TGTGCCAGCAGCGTAGAACCTACCCTCTACGAGCAGTACTTC	CASSVEPTLYEQYF
TRBV18	.	TRBJ1-4	.	TGTGCCAGCTCCGTTGGGGGAGGTGGAACTTCGACTAATGAAAAACTGTTTTTT	CASSVGGGGTSTNEKLFF
TRBV28	.	TRBJ1-2	TRBD1	TGTGCCAGCAGTAGTTTGTCGGGACAGGGGGCGGGAGGCTACACCTTC	CASSSLSGQGAGGYTF
TRBV23-1	.	TRBJ2-2	.	TGCGCCAGCAGTCAATCTACCCGGGGCACCGGGGAGCTGTTTTTT	CASSQSTRGTGELFF
TRBV4-3	.	TRBJ1-5	TRBD1	TGCGCCAGCAGCCACGATTGGGGGACAGGGACGAATCAGCCCCAGCATTTT	CASSHDWGTGTNQPQHF
TRBV2	.	TRBJ2-5	.	TGTGCCAGCAGTGCAGAGGCGGGGCAAGAGACCCAGTACTTC	CASSAEAGQETQYF
TRBV6-5	.	TRBJ1-1	.	TGTGCCAGCAGCGCCCGGGGGGACACTGAAGCTTTCTTT	CASSARGDTEAFF
TRBV7-8	.	TRBJ2-3	.	TGTGCCAGCAGTTCACGGGGGACCACAGATACGCAGTATTTT	CASSSRGTTDTQYF
TRBV19	.	TRBJ1-6	.	TGTGCCAGCCGGGACTCCTATAATTCACCCCTCCACTTT	CASRDSYNSPLHF
TRBV5-1	once	TRBJ1-1	.	TGCGCCAGCACACGGACGGCAGGGGACACTGAAGCTTTCTTT	CASTRTAGDTEAFF
TRBV3-1/TRBV3-2	.	TRBJ2-5	TRBD2	TGTGCCAGCAGTCGTAGATTTAGCGGGGGGTTAGGGGAGACCCAGTACTTC	CASSRRFSGGLGETQYF
TRBV10-3	.	TRBJ2-1	TRBD2	TGTGCCATCAGGCCCGGGACTAGCGGGGGGGCCCCCAATGAGCAGTTCTTC	CAIRPGTSGGAPNEQFF
TRBV9	.	TRBJ2-7	TRBD1	TGTGCCAGCAGCTCACAGGGGGGAAACTCCTACGAGCAGTACTTC	CASSSQGGNSYEQYF
TRBV15	.	TRBJ1-3	.	TGTGCCACCAGCAATTTCTGGCCGGGGACATCTGGAAACACCATATATTTT	CATSNFWPGTSGNTIYF
TRBV5-1	once	TRBJ2-7	TRBD1	TGCGCCAGCTCCCAGCAATTGTCGGGACAGGGGCTCTACGAGCAGTACTTC	CASSQQLSGQGLYEQYF
TRBV7-9	once	TRBJ2-3	TRBD1	TGTGCCAGCAGCGGAGACAGGGTACGAACAGATACGCAGTATTTT	CASSGDRVRTDTQYF
TRBV10-3	.	TRBJ2-7	.	TGTGCCATCAGTGATTATCGTAGGGGTGGATACGAGCAGTACTTC	CAISDYRRGGYEQYF
TRBV2	.	TRBJ2-3	TRBD1	TGTGCCAGCAGTGTCGGGACAGCCACAGATACGCAGTATTTT	CASSVGTATDTQYF
TRBV19	.	TRBJ2-1	TRBD1	TGTGCCAGTAAGAACCTTGGGACAGAATACAATGAGCAGTTCTTC	CASKNLGTEYNEQFF
TRBV5-5	.	TRBJ2-3	TRBD2	TGTGCCAGCAGCTCCCCTAGCGGGGCAGATACGCAGTATTTT	CASSSPSGADTQYF
TRBV6-5	.	TRBJ1-1	.	TGTGCCAGCAGGGGGCCGAACACTGAAGCTTTCTTT	CASRGPNTEAFF
TRBV2	few	TRBJ1-2	.	TGTGCCAGCAGTGCTGGACAGACTTATGGCTACACCTTC	CASSAGQTYGYTF